The text below deals with one T cell receptor beta chain. Its antigen is still unknown. The data derive from a study of glioma-infiltrating T cells after dendritic cell vaccination. Study at large: The vaccine used monocyte-derived dendritic cells pulsed overnight with autologous tumor lysate. Findings of the study overall: Patients with more pretreatment TILs had longer time to progression and survival.

The immunoSEQ assay amplified TCRB CDR3 from up to 2 ug DNA. Produced via immunoSEQ multiplex PCR; TCRdb's table is partial and in-frame only. The repertoire holds approximately 82,000 clones, with roughly 90% as singletons. V gave up 4 bases and J gave up 2 bases, with 17 bases separating them. Germline-derived CDR1 and CDR2 are MNHNS and SASEGT. The CDR3 has 17 residues. This sequence originates from a human donor with glioblastoma. Here the sequenced sample was blood, taken before dendritic cell vaccination. The rearrangement links TRBV6-1 to TRBJ1-4, with D possibly matching TRBD1 (6 bases). CDR3 sequence (DNA): TGTGCCAGCAGTGGAGTAGGTCAGGGGCCGACTAATGAAAAACTGTTTTTT. Translation gives CASSGVGQGPTNEKLFF.